A single sample is the source of the 26 T cell receptor beta chains below, sequenced in a study of blood T cell repertoires in COVID-19. Only in-frame clones appear in the TCRdb table, and some are missing; sequencing was by immunoSEQ multiplex PCR. The sample includes hundreds of thousands of clones, roughly 83% seen only once; the top ten take about 7.4%. What was sequenced was peripheral blood. These receptors were taken from a woman between 45 and 65 years old with acute or convalescent COVID-19.

The V call is TRBV4-1, the J call TRBJ2-1, with 8 bases lining up with TRBD2. Germline trimming cut 6 bases from V and 0 bases from J; bases unmatched to any gene: 7. The CDR3 covers 16 residues. The germline V gene encodes CDR1 MGHRA and CDR2 YSYEKL. Here the CDR3 reads CASRIREGSSYNEQFF. The CDR3 bases are TGCGCCAGCAGGATACGGGAGGGAAGCTCCTACAATGAGCAGTTCTTC.

This clone was seen just once. The chain is built from TRBV11-2 and TRBJ1-2; D is uncertain. The CDR3 loop spans 13 amino acids. The V gene lost 3 bases and the J gene lost 4 bases, with 9 bases spanning the gap. Germline-derived CDR1 and CDR2 are SGHAT and FQNNGV. CDR3 nucleotide sequence: TGTGCCAGCAGCTTGGCAACATTCTATGGCTACACCTTC. Amino acid sequence: CASSLATFYGYTF.

This chain uses TRBV28 with TRBJ2-7, with 8 bases fitting TRBD1. Trimming took 2 bases from V and 2 from J; bases not matched to a gene: 2. The CDR3 length is 14 residues. Germline V gene sequence: CDR1 MDHEN, CDR2 SYDVKM. CDR3 sequence: CASSLGTGTYEQYF. Here the CDR3 DNA reads TGTGCCAGCAGTTTAGGGACAGGTACCTACGAGCAGTACTTC.

V gene TRBV7-2 combines with J gene TRBJ1-2; weak D call: TRBD1 (5 bases). With 5 bases removed from V and 2 bases from J, the gap between germline ends came to 15 bases. CDR3 length: 15 residues. CDR1 and CDR2 (germline): SGHTA, FQGNSA. CDR3 amino acids: CASSAGGDLNYGYTF. CDR3 nucleotides: TGTGCCAGCAGCGCCGGGGGGGATTTAAACTATGGCTACACCTTC.

The chain combines TRBV25-1 with TRBJ2-7; 13 nucleotides line up with TRBD2. V lost 5 bases to trimming and J lost 4 bases; unmatched junction nucleotides: 8. Germline CDR1 MGHDK, CDR2 SYGVNS. The CDR3 runs 16 residues. The CDR3 loop reads CASSSLGLAGEYEQYF. The CDR3 region has the DNA TGTGCCAGCAGTAGCCTTGGACTAGCGGGAGAATACGAGCAGTACTTC.

The chain uses TRBV6-2 or TRBV6-3 and TRBJ2-6; 9 bases are a match to TRBD1. The CDR3 contains 19 residues. CDR1 MNHEY and CDR2 SVGEGT come from the germline V gene. V lost 0 bases, J lost 0 bases, and 6 bases stayed unmatched. The CDR3 DNA is TGTGCCAGCAGTTACTCGATGGGGACAGGGATCTCTGGGGCCAACGTCCTGACTTTC. Translated, it gives CASSYSMGTGISGANVLTF.

The chain is built from TRBV7-2 and TRBJ2-5; D is unclear. Looked up from germline, CDR1 is SGHTA and CDR2 is FQGNSA. The length of the CDR3 is 13 residues. Trimming removed 2 bases from V and 9 bases from J, with 13 bases in between. CDR3 in DNA: TGTGCCAGCAGCTTAACCTCTGTCGCGGCCCAGTACTTC. Its protein is CASSLTSVAAQYF.

The chain joins TRBV28 to TRBJ1-3, with D unclear. The CDR3 contains 13 residues. V lost 6 bases to trimming and J lost 2 bases, with 8 bases between them. CDR1 MDHEN and CDR2 SYDVKM come from the germline V gene. DNA of the CDR3: TGTGCCAGCAGCCGGACTGCTGGAAACACCATATATTTT. Translating it yields CASSRTAGNTIYF.

The chain links TRBV5-4 to TRBJ2-3, with TRBD2 matching 8 bases. V lost 4 bases, J lost 5 bases, and 9 bases stayed unmatched. The CDR3 contains 15 residues. CDR1 and CDR2 from the germline V gene are SGHNT and YYREEE (reference sequence). The CDR3 reads CASSLGTRDIDTQYF. In nucleotides, the CDR3 is TGTGCCAGCAGCCTCGGGACTAGAGATATAGATACGCAGTATTTT.

This clone was observed at least ten times. The chain employs TRBV6-6 and TRBJ2-3; 11 nucleotides line up with TRBD1. The CDR3 sequence is 14 residues long. V lost 6 bases and J lost 7; bases outside the gene matches: 6. CDR1 is MNHNY and CDR2 is SVGAGI in the germline V gene (reference sequence). The CDR3 protein is CASRRGTGGNTQYF. CDR3 sequence (DNA): TGTGCCAGCAGGCGGGGGACAGGGGGGAATACGCAGTATTTT.

The gene calls are TRBV9 and TRBJ1-3; 7 bases are a match to TRBD1. Trimming took 4 bases from V and 4 from J; bases not matched to a gene: 8. Per germline, CDR1 SGDLS and CDR2 YYNGEE. The CDR3 has 15 amino acids. The CDR3 nucleotides read TGTGCCAGCAGCTCAGGGGGGATCGCGGGAAACACCATATATTTT. This codes for CASSSGGIAGNTIYF.

This rearrangement joins TRBV29-1 to TRBJ2-7; D unresolved. Germline lookup yields CDR1 SQVTM and CDR2 ANQGSEA. The CDR3 has 15 amino acids. V was cut by 4 bases and J by 0 bases, with 16 bases left in between. CDR3 nucleotide sequence: TGCAGCGTTGTAGCTCCCGCCCATAGCTCCTACGAGCAGTACTTC. Translation gives CSVVAPAHSSYEQYF.

The CDR3 DNA follows: TGCGCCAGCAGGGCGGCAGGGCTAGGTTCGCAGTATTTT. It translates to CASRAAGLGSQYF. The rearrangement uses TRBV4-1 and TRBJ2-3; maybe TRBD1 (5 bases). CDR1 and CDR2 from the germline V gene are MGHRA and YSYEKL. Trimming shortened V by 6 bases and J by 10 bases, and 17 bases separated the two germline ends. CDR3 length equals 13 residues.

V is TRBV19 and J is TRBJ1-1, with D hard to call. V was shortened by 2 bases and J by 0 bases, with 10 bases between the two germline ends. The CDR3 has 15 residues. Germline CDR1 and CDR2: LNHDA and SQIVND (reference sequence). CDR3 residues: CASSISPTLNTEAFF. CDR3 coding DNA: TGTGCCAGTAGTATATCCCCGACACTGAACACTGAAGCTTTCTTT.

The chain has TRBV12-3 or TRBV12-4 and TRBJ1-1; a possible D gene is TRBD1 (6 bases). CDR3 length: 12 amino acids. The ends were cut back, 4 bases at V and 8 bases at J, with 11 bases in the middle. In nucleotides, the CDR3 is TGTGCCAGCAGTTCGCAGGGGCGAGAAGCTTTCTTT. Protein sequence: CASSSQGREAFF.

The chain's CDR3 is CASSLDPRSTDTQYF. The CDR3 DNA reads TGCGCCAGCAGCTTGGATCCCAGAAGCACAGATACGCAGTATTTT. This chain connects TRBV5-1 to TRBJ2-3; D is ambiguous. Trimming cost V 0 bases and J 0 bases, with 8 bases left between them. The V gene's germline CDR1 is SGHRS and CDR2 YFSETQ. The CDR3 sequence is 15 residues long.

The count of this clone is one. The V call is TRBV27, the J call TRBJ2-5, with 10 bases lining up with TRBD2. Germline lookup yields CDR1 MNHEY and CDR2 SMNVEV (reference sequence). This CDR3 is 16 amino acids long. Losses at the gene ends were 6 bases for V and 1 base for J; bases not matched to a gene: 8. The CDR3 region has the DNA TGTGCCAGCAGCCCGGGGACTAGCGTACCCCAAGAGACCCAGTACTTC. It encodes CASSPGTSVPQETQYF.

This clone was found once. This chain uses TRBV5-6 with TRBJ2-2; possible D gene TRBD1, 5 bases. The CDR3 has 15 amino acids. Germline loops: CDR1 SGHDT, CDR2 YYEEEE. The germline V and J ends were trimmed by 4 bases and 5 bases, with 15 bases remaining between them. The CDR3 reads CASSARVPMTGELFF. As DNA, the CDR3 is TGTGCCAGCAGCGCCAGGGTGCCTATGACCGGGGAGCTGTTTTTT.

V gene TRBV24-1 combines with J gene TRBJ1-1, with 7 bases lining up with TRBD1. Per germline, CDR1 KGHDR and CDR2 SFDVKD. The V segment lost 4 bases and the J segment 0 bases; nucleotides outside the gene matches: 25. This CDR3 region has 22 residues. DNA for the CDR3: TGTGCCACCAGTGACCCCCAAATCGACAGGGTAGTCGGAACTAAGGTGAACACTGAAGCTTTCTTT. Protein sequence: CATSDPQIDRVVGTKVNTEAFF.

This rearrangement joins TRBV27 to TRBJ1-4; no reliable D call. Germline CDR1 MNHEY, CDR2 SMNVEV (reference sequence). V was clipped by 3 bases and J by 7 bases, with 21 bases between them. This CDR3 is built from 17 residues. CDR3 in DNA: TGTGCCAGCAGTTTCCGAGCGGGGTCTCCCCGGGGTGAAAAACTGTTTTTT. It codes for CASSFRAGSPRGEKLFF.

The chain couples TRBV7-9 to TRBJ2-7; 10 nucleotides match TRBD2. V lost 1 base and J lost 1; bases outside the gene matches: 13. The CDR3 has 19 amino acids. Germline V gene sequence: CDR1 SEHNR, CDR2 FQNEAQ (reference sequence). CDR3 protein: CASSLGFGEWTSGSYEQYF. CDR3 in DNA: TGTGCCAGCAGCTTAGGCTTCGGGGAGTGGACTAGCGGTTCCTACGAGCAGTACTTC.

This chain links TRBV29-1 with TRBJ1-1; D ambiguous. This CDR3 region has 11 residues. Trimming took 4 bases from V and 0 from J, leaving 3 bases between them. The germline CDR1 and CDR2 sequences are SQVTM and ANQGSEA. The CDR3 here is CSVVMNTEAFF. The CDR3 bases are TGCAGCGTTGTTATGAACACTGAAGCTTTCTTT.

This sequence joins TRBV12-3 or TRBV12-4 and TRBJ1-4; D gene unclear. V gave up 5 bases and J gave up 8 bases, with 12 bases separating them. There are 13 residues in the CDR3. The CDR3 nucleotides read TGTGCCAGCAGTGGAGGGAGTTTGGAAAAACTGTTTTTT. Amino acid sequence: CASSGGSLEKLFF.

Concerning this clone itself: Within the sample, other DNA sequences also encode this same CDR3. The rearrangement joins TRBV5-1 to TRBJ1-4, with D uncertain. CDR3 length equals 13 residues. Between the trimmed V and J ends, which lost 4 bases and 5 bases, there was a span of 9 bases. Germline V gene lookup returns CDR1 SGHRS and CDR2 YFSETQ. CDR3 loop: CASSLAMNEKLFF. CDR3 DNA sequence: TGCGCCAGCAGCCTGGCCATGAATGAAAAACTGTTTTTT.

As for this clone: An end of the junction differs from the germline gene, which may be a read error. The chain employs TRBV4-2 and TRBJ1-1; 9 bases match TRBD1. CDR1 and CDR2 from the germline V gene are LGHNA and YNFKEQ. CDR3 length: 14 amino acids. The CDR3 loop is CASSKGQGNAEAFF. For the CDR3, the DNA is TGTGCCAGCAGCAAAGGACAGGGGAACGCTGAAGCTTTCTTT.

V and J are TRBV7-2 and TRBJ2-7, with TRBD2 matching 7 bases. V lost 1 base, J lost 6 bases, and 6 bases stayed unmatched. The CDR3 is made up of 14 amino acids. Germline V gives CDR1 SGHTA, CDR2 FQGNSA. DNA for the CDR3: TGTGCCAGCAGCTTAGGGGGGACGGGGGGCGAGCAGTACTTC. Encoded protein: CASSLGGTGGEQYF.